The sequence of this TCR beta chain was determined in a study of identical twins. The study, taken as a whole, reports: Insertion counts were lower in abundant cord blood beta clonotypes, a trend that memory repertoires did not show.

A universal primer site was created by template switching, with the cDNA bearing unique molecular identifiers. TCRdb re-analysed the 5' RACE reads in MiXCR, keeping a single row per CDR3 protein. Found here are roughly 350,000 distinct CDR3 sequences, 9% to 15% of them singletons; the top ten hold 7.2%. This clonotype was seen more than once but under ten times. Its specificity is unknown. Per germline, CDR1 SNHLY and CDR2 FYNNEI. The V gene lost 8 bases and the J gene lost 5 bases, with 15 bases spanning the gap. The CDR3 sequence is 13 residues long. The data were also submitted as part of a second study, on yellow fever vaccine responses in identical twins.

This rearrangement joins TRBV2 to TRBJ1-1; D perhaps matches TRBD1 (6 bases). The receptor was isolated from a young woman in good health. The specimen was CD8+ T cells sorted from blood. The CDR3 spells CASLGGLGTEAFF. CDR3 nucleotide sequence: TGTGCCAGCCTCGGGGGCTTAGGGACTGAAGCTTTCTTT. Together with reference TRBV2 and TRBJ1-1, the CDR3 gives the full variable domain: EPEVTQTPSHQVTQMGQEVILRCVPISNHLYFYWYRQILGQKVEFLVSFYNNEISEKSEIFDDQFSVERPDGSNFTLKIRSTKLEDSAMYFCASLGGLGTEAFFGQGTRLTVV.